The text below deals with one TCR beta chain. Its specificity is unknown. This entry belongs to a study of cytomegalovirus exposure and HLA in healthy donors. Whole-study context: Clustering assigned about four fifths of the approximately 400 genotyped donors to the Caucasian-associated ancestry cluster.

Germline V gene data show CDR1 as SEHNR and CDR2 as FQNEAQ (reference sequence). The CDR3 spans 12 residues. With 5 bases removed from V and 7 bases from J, the gap between germline ends came to 6 bases. The PCR used 60 Vbeta and 13 Jbeta primers. Sequenced by immunoSEQ multiplex PCR; TCRdb stores in-frame clones only, minus some. The data contain 100,000 to 150,000 clones, 10% to 13% of them seen just once; the ten biggest clones take up 4.5% to 5%. The study's findings and limits: HLA alleles showed associations with some 17,000 TCR beta sequences in a later analysis, at a 0.05 false discovery rate. Equally common other TCR beta chains were less clonally expanded than HLA-associated ones, a later analysis found.

This chain links TRBV7-9 with TRBJ1-6; D is unclear. The sequence was obtained from a woman aged 18-29 years in good health and CMV-seropositive. Sequencing was carried out using PBMCs. The DNA for the CDR3 is TGTGCCAGCAGCGAGATGAATTCACCCCTCCACTTT. It specifies CASSEMNSPLHF.